These T cell receptor beta chains were read from a single sample in a study of spatial heterogeneity in lung cancer. Via MiXCR, TCRdb re-called the 5' RACE reads, giving one row per CDR3 protein. The sample contains 70,000 to 90,000 distinct CDR3 sequences, about 14% of which appear only once. The specimen was PBMCs, collected at surgery. These receptors were taken from a male donor with early-stage non-small cell lung cancer. Each CDR3 is given with its conserved first and last residue. Each record gives: V gene, J gene, clone size, D gene, CDR3 DNA, CDR3 protein. A D gene is named only where the DNA matches it firmly. Rows give clone size only sometimes, using once, few, many, or a class for an expanded clone.

v_gene: TRBV27; j_gene: TRBJ2-3; abundance: NA; d_gene: NA; CDR3nt: TGTGCCAGCAGTTTGTGGGTGCAGATGTCAGATACGCAGTATTTT; CDR3aa: CASSLWVQMSDTQYF
v_gene: TRBV10-3; j_gene: TRBJ1-1; abundance: few; d_gene: NA; CDR3nt: TGTGCCATCAGAGAGCTCCAAAACACTGAAGCTTTCTTT; CDR3aa: CAIRELQNTEAFF
v_gene: TRBV4-1; j_gene: TRBJ2-1; abundance: few; d_gene: NA; CDR3nt: TGCGCCAGCAGCCAAGGACAGGCTGCCTACAATGAGCAGTTCTTC; CDR3aa: CASSQGQAAYNEQFF
v_gene: TRBV10-3; j_gene: TRBJ1-5; abundance: NA; d_gene: NA; CDR3nt: TGTGCCATCAGTGAGACAGGCGACAATCAGCCCCAGCATTTT; CDR3aa: CAISETGDNQPQHF
v_gene: TRBV7-7; j_gene: TRBJ2-5; abundance: few; d_gene: NA; CDR3nt: TGTGCTAGCAGCGCGCGACAGAGCTCGGAAGAGACCCAGTACTTC; CDR3aa: CASSARQSSEETQYF
v_gene: TRBV28; j_gene: TRBJ1-1; abundance: few; d_gene: TRBD1; CDR3nt: TGTGCCAGCAGTTCACGGACAGGGGGAGGTAGTGCTGAAGCTTTCTTT; CDR3aa: CASSSRTGGGSAEAFF
v_gene: TRBV24-1; j_gene: TRBJ1-2; abundance: few; d_gene: NA; CDR3nt: TGTGCCACCAGTGAAGGTTATGGCTACACCTTC; CDR3aa: CATSEGYGYTF
v_gene: TRBV5-1; j_gene: TRBJ2-7; abundance: NA; d_gene: NA; CDR3nt: TGCGCCAGCAGCCCTCACCGACAGTCCTACGAGCAGTACTTC; CDR3aa: CASSPHRQSYEQYF
v_gene: TRBV6-7; j_gene: TRBJ2-7; abundance: few; d_gene: NA; CDR3nt: TGTGCCAGCAGTTACTCGGCCCCGGGACGCACCTACGAGCAGTACTTC; CDR3aa: CASSYSAPGRTYEQYF
v_gene: TRBV30; j_gene: TRBJ1-1; abundance: NA; d_gene: NA; CDR3nt: TGTGCCGGGATCTGGATGATCGTACGGGGGTCTCCAGGAGGCACTGAAGCTTTCTTT; CDR3aa: CAGIWMIVRGSPGGTEAFF
v_gene: TRBV20-1; j_gene: TRBJ1-3; abundance: NA; d_gene: NA; CDR3nt: TGCAGTGCCAGACCCGGACTGACCTCTGGAAACACCATATATTTT; CDR3aa: CSARPGLTSGNTIYF
v_gene: TRBV6-1; j_gene: TRBJ1-4; abundance: few; d_gene: TRBD1; CDR3nt: TGTGCCAGCAGTGGCGGACAGGGTTGGAGCGAAAAACTGTTTTTT; CDR3aa: CASSGGQGWSEKLFF
v_gene: TRBV18; j_gene: TRBJ2-7; abundance: NA; d_gene: NA; CDR3nt: TGTGCCAGCTCACCATTCGCTTTATGGGGCTCCAGCTCCTACGAGCAGTACTTC; CDR3aa: CASSPFALWGSSSYEQYF
v_gene: TRBV7-3; j_gene: TRBJ2-2; abundance: few; d_gene: NA; CDR3nt: TGTGCCAGCAGCTCGTCGGGTGGCCAGCCTACCGGGGAGCTGTTTTTT; CDR3aa: CASSSSGGQPTGELFF
v_gene: TRBV4-3; j_gene: TRBJ2-7; abundance: few; d_gene: TRBD2; CDR3nt: TGCGCCAGCAGCCGCGAAGCGGGGGTCTACGAGCAGTACTTC; CDR3aa: CASSREAGVYEQYF
v_gene: TRBV23-1; j_gene: TRBJ2-5; abundance: NA; d_gene: TRBD1; CDR3nt: TGCGCCCGCGACAGGGGGCATCGAGAGACCCAGTACTTC; CDR3aa: CARDRGHRETQYF
v_gene: TRBV10-2; j_gene: TRBJ1-1; abundance: many; d_gene: NA; CDR3nt: TGCGCCAGCACCAGAGGTAACACTGAAGCTTTCTTT; CDR3aa: CASTRGNTEAFF
v_gene: TRBV20-1; j_gene: TRBJ2-2; abundance: many; d_gene: NA; CDR3nt: TGCAGTGCTAGGACGGGCAAGGCCGGGGAGCTGTTTTTT; CDR3aa: CSARTGKAGELFF
v_gene: TRBV5-5; j_gene: TRBJ2-1; abundance: many; d_gene: NA; CDR3nt: TGTGCCAGCAGCCTCGATTACAATGAGCAGTTCTTC; CDR3aa: CASSLDYNEQFF
v_gene: TRBV20-1; j_gene: TRBJ2-5; abundance: few; d_gene: NA; CDR3nt: TGCAGTGCTGGGACACCAGTTCAAGAGACCCAGTACTTC; CDR3aa: CSAGTPVQETQYF
v_gene: TRBV12-3/TRBV12-4; j_gene: TRBJ2-2; abundance: NA; d_gene: TRBD1; CDR3nt: TGTGCCAGCAGTTTCTTGGGACAGGGTGCCGGGGAGCTGTTTTTT; CDR3aa: CASSFLGQGAGELFF
v_gene: TRBV7-2; j_gene: TRBJ1-6; abundance: few; d_gene: NA; CDR3nt: TGTGCCAGCAGCTTATTTTCGGGACTGACTAATTCACCCCTCCACTTT; CDR3aa: CASSLFSGLTNSPLHF
v_gene: TRBV28; j_gene: TRBJ2-7; abundance: many; d_gene: TRBD1; CDR3nt: TGTGCCAGCAGACAGGACCGGGACAGCTACGAGCAGTACTTC; CDR3aa: CASRQDRDSYEQYF
v_gene: TRBV9; j_gene: TRBJ1-4; abundance: many; d_gene: NA; CDR3nt: TGTGCCAGCAGCGTTGGGGCAAATAATGAAAAACTGTTTTTT; CDR3aa: CASSVGANNEKLFF
v_gene: TRBV29-1; j_gene: TRBJ2-2; abundance: many; d_gene: TRBD1; CDR3nt: TGCAGCGTATACAGGGGGCCCGACACCGGGGAGCTGTTTTTT; CDR3aa: CSVYRGPDTGELFF
v_gene: TRBV12-3/TRBV12-4; j_gene: TRBJ2-7; abundance: NA; d_gene: TRBD1; CDR3nt: TGTGCCAGCAGTTTTAAGGACAGGCCCTACGAGCAGTACTTC; CDR3aa: CASSFKDRPYEQYF
v_gene: TRBV7-8; j_gene: TRBJ2-1; abundance: NA; d_gene: NA; CDR3nt: TGTGCCAGCGTGCCCACGCGGACGAGCAATGAGCAGTTCTTC; CDR3aa: CASVPTRTSNEQFF
v_gene: TRBV27; j_gene: TRBJ1-5; abundance: NA; d_gene: NA; CDR3nt: TGCGCCAGCAGTTTCCGAGGGAGTCAGCCCCAGCATTTT; CDR3aa: CASSFRGSQPQHF
v_gene: TRBV7-9; j_gene: TRBJ1-1; abundance: NA; d_gene: TRBD1; CDR3nt: TGTGCCAGCAGCCAACGGGGGACAGCGAACACTGAAGCTTTCTTT; CDR3aa: CASSQRGTANTEAFF
v_gene: TRBV4-1; j_gene: TRBJ2-1; abundance: once; d_gene: NA; CDR3nt: TGCGCCAGCAGCCAAGTAGACAGTTCCTACAATGAGCAGTTCTTC; CDR3aa: CASSQVDSSYNEQFF
v_gene: TRBV5-1; j_gene: TRBJ1-2; abundance: many; d_gene: NA; CDR3nt: TGCGCCAGCAGCTTGAGGGAAGCGGTGGATGGCTACACCTTC; CDR3aa: CASSLREAVDGYTF
v_gene: TRBV3-1; j_gene: TRBJ2-4; abundance: NA; d_gene: TRBD2; CDR3nt: TGTGCCAGCAGCCGAAGCTACCGTCCAGGGACTAGCGGGAAAAACATTCAGTACTTC; CDR3aa: CASSRSYRPGTSGKNIQYF
v_gene: TRBV7-2; j_gene: TRBJ1-5; abundance: many; d_gene: NA; CDR3nt: TGTGCCAGCAGCGCCGGCAGCCCTAATCAGCCCCAGCATTTT; CDR3aa: CASSAGSPNQPQHF
v_gene: TRBV10-3; j_gene: TRBJ1-3; abundance: NA; d_gene: NA; CDR3nt: TGTGCCATCAGTGACCCCCGGGAGATCTCTGGAAACACCATATATTTT; CDR3aa: CAISDPREISGNTIYF
v_gene: TRBV13; j_gene: TRBJ1-1; abundance: many; d_gene: NA; CDR3nt: TGTGCCAGCAGTTTGGACAGGAACACTGAAGCTTTCTTT; CDR3aa: CASSLDRNTEAFF
v_gene: TRBV2; j_gene: TRBJ1-2; abundance: many; d_gene: NA; CDR3nt: TGTGCCAGCAGTGATGGCCAGGAGTCTAACTATGGCTACACCTTC; CDR3aa: CASSDGQESNYGYTF
v_gene: TRBV10-3; j_gene: TRBJ2-7; abundance: NA; d_gene: TRBD2; CDR3nt: TGTGCCATCAGTGATTTAGCGGGAGGGCGGCTGGAGCAGTACTTC; CDR3aa: CAISDLAGGRLEQYF
v_gene: TRBV20-1; j_gene: TRBJ2-3; abundance: many; d_gene: TRBD1; CDR3nt: TGCAGTGCTAGAGATCGGACAGGGCCAACAGATACGCAGTATTTT; CDR3aa: CSARDRTGPTDTQYF
v_gene: TRBV7-8; j_gene: TRBJ2-2; abundance: many; d_gene: NA; CDR3nt: TGTGCCAGCACCCTTGGGGCCGGGGAGCTGTTTTTT; CDR3aa: CASTLGAGELFF
v_gene: TRBV28; j_gene: TRBJ2-7; abundance: many; d_gene: NA; CDR3nt: TGTGCCAGCAGTTTAACTGGAGGGCCCTTCTACGAGCAGTACTTC; CDR3aa: CASSLTGGPFYEQYF
v_gene: TRBV11-2; j_gene: TRBJ2-1; abundance: few; d_gene: TRBD2; CDR3nt: TGTGCCAGCAGCTTGGGAGGGACTAGCGGGATTGATGAGCAGTTCTTC; CDR3aa: CASSLGGTSGIDEQFF
v_gene: TRBV3-1; j_gene: TRBJ2-6; abundance: few; d_gene: TRBD2; CDR3nt: TGTGCCAGCAGCCACATACGGGGAGCGGGAGGGTCTGGGGCCAACGTCCTGACTTTC; CDR3aa: CASSHIRGAGGSGANVLTF
v_gene: TRBV27; j_gene: TRBJ2-7; abundance: NA; d_gene: TRBD2; CDR3nt: TGTGCCAGCCGACCAGCGGGAGGGCCCTACGAGCAGTACTTC; CDR3aa: CASRPAGGPYEQYF
v_gene: TRBV7-2; j_gene: TRBJ1-6; abundance: many; d_gene: TRBD1; CDR3nt: TGTGCCAGCAGCTCACGTAGGACAGGGTTCTCGTCACCCCTCCACTTT; CDR3aa: CASSSRRTGFSSPLHF
v_gene: TRBV29-1; j_gene: TRBJ2-7; abundance: many; d_gene: NA; CDR3nt: TGCAGCCCAGACCATAACTCCTACGAGCAGTACTTC; CDR3aa: CSPDHNSYEQYF
v_gene: TRBV6-5; j_gene: TRBJ1-1; abundance: many; d_gene: TRBD1; CDR3nt: TGTGCCAGCAGTTACTCGGAGACAGGGGAAGCTTTCTTT; CDR3aa: CASSYSETGEAFF